The clone carrying this TCR beta chain was detected a few times. Noted time point: persistent/refractory GD, antithyroid drugs over 5 years with positive TRAb. The authors made the TCR library using RNA they extracted from PBMCs. The data originate from a study of regulatory T cells in long-lasting Graves disease. To make TCR beta libraries, researchers used iRepertoire HTBI primers and Arm-PCR of CDR3 regions. Each CDR3 protein is one row after TCRdb ran MiXCR on the multiplex PCR reads. The data hold approximately 400,000 distinct CDR3 sequences, with 20% to 25% observed a single time. The ends were cut back, 2 bases at V and 4 bases at J, with 6 bases in the middle. Germline CDR1 and CDR2: MNHEY and SVGEGT. This CDR3 spans 12 amino acids.

The chain couples TRBV6-2 or TRBV6-3 to TRBJ2-7; D uncertain. Source: peripheral blood mononuclear cells (PBMCs), taken when the disease was refractory, from a patient treated with antithyroid drugs. This receptor was identified in a woman between 40 and 50 years old with Graves disease. CDR3 in DNA: TGTGCCAGCAGTTACGGGATTTACGAGCAGTACTTC. Amino acid sequence: CASSYGIYEQYF.